These 28 T cell receptor beta chains originate from one sample sequenced in a study of blood T cell repertoires in COVID-19. Sequencing was performed with immunoSEQ multiplex PCR; in TCRdb, only in-frame clones are kept and a portion is missing. This sample has over 120,000 clones, with more than 80% found just once. The sequenced sample consisted of peripheral blood. The receptors were sampled from a human donor in a cohort sampled during active COVID-19.

V gene TRBV4-2 combines with J gene TRBJ2-1, with 9 nucleotides matching TRBD2. With V trimmed by 0 bases and J by 7 bases, 13 bases remained unmatched. Germline values: CDR1 LGHNA, CDR2 YNFKEQ. The CDR3 is 18 residues long. The CDR3 DNA sequence: TGTGCCAGCAGCCAAGAAGAGGGGGCTAGCGGGATCTGGAATGAGCAGTTCTTC. Residues: CASSQEEGASGIWNEQFF.

V and J are TRBV27 and TRBJ2-3, with 8 bases lining up with TRBD2. V lost 8 bases, J lost 14 bases, and 9 bases stayed unmatched. The CDR3 has 11 residues. Germline CDR1 and CDR2: MNHEY and SMNVEV (reference sequence). CDR3 in DNA: TGTGCCAGCCTTTCGGGGGGGTCCCGGTATTTT. This sequence encodes CASLSGGSRYF.

The chain couples TRBV6-5 to TRBJ2-7, with D unresolved. The CDR3 consists of 14 residues. Trimming took off 6 bases at V and 3 bases at J, with 15 bases between the two ends. CDR1 and CDR2 from the germline V gene are MNHEY and SVGAGI. CDR3 loop: CASRLPGFYYEQYF. CDR3 sequence (DNA): TGTGCCAGCAGGTTACCCGGGTTCTACTACGAGCAGTACTTC.

This rearrangement joins TRBV6-1 to TRBJ2-4, with D perhaps matching TRBD2 (6 bases). The V gene lost 1 base and the J gene lost 2 bases, with 9 bases spanning the gap. The CDR3 loop spans 15 amino acids. Germline V gene lookup returns CDR1 MNHNS and CDR2 SASEGT. The CDR3 nucleotides read TGTGCCAGCAGTGAAGTTGGAGGGTCCAAAAACATTCAGTACTTC. Translation gives CASSEVGGSKNIQYF.

The chain links TRBV27 to TRBJ1-6; D perhaps matches TRBD1 (6 bases). The CDR3 contains 15 residues. CDR1 and CDR2 (germline): MNHEY, SMNVEV (reference sequence). V was shortened by 6 bases and J by 10 bases, with 19 bases between the two germline ends. Here the CDR3 DNA reads TGTGCCAGCAGACCCATAGGCACAGGGAACTCACCCCTCCACTTT. It translates to CASRPIGTGNSPLHF.

This chain joins TRBV7-2 and TRBJ1-5, with D possibly TRBD1 on 6 matching bases. The CDR3 covers 15 residues. V was pared by 2 bases and J by 6 bases, with 14 bases between. CDR1 SGHTA and CDR2 FQGNSA come from the germline V gene. CDR3 DNA: TGTGCCAGCAGCTTAAGGCATGGGGGCGGTCAGCCCCAGCATTTT. It codes for CASSLRHGGGQPQHF. The full variable domain, rest sourced from reference TRBV7-2 and TRBJ1-5, is GAGVSQSPSNKVTEKGKDVELRCDPISGHTALYWYRQSLGQGLEFLIYFQGNSAPDKSGLPSDRFSAERTGGSVSTLTIQRTQQEDSAVYLCASSLRHGGGQPQHFGDGTRLSIL.

V usage is TRBV2 and J usage is TRBJ2-2; 11 bases are shared with TRBD2. This CDR3 comprises 17 residues. From germline, CDR1 is SNHLY and CDR2 FYNNEI. The J segment lost 7 bases and the V segment lost 5 bases, leaving 12 bases of the junction unmatched. CDR3 in DNA: TGTGCCAGCAGTCCTACTAGCGGGAGCTTAAGTGTCGGGGAGCTGTTTTTT. It codes for CASSPTSGSLSVGELFF.

V and J are TRBV6-5 and TRBJ1-3; TRBD1 aligns across 7 bases. The CDR3 totals 14 residues. V trimming: 8 bases; J trimming: 2 bases; junction bases outside the gene matches: 6. Germline CDR1 reads MNHEY; CDR2 reads SVGAGI. The chain's CDR3 is CASSPTGPGNTIYF. The CDR3 DNA sequence: TGTGCCAGCTCCCCGACAGGGCCTGGAAACACCATATATTTT.

The chain employs TRBV28 and TRBJ1-1, with a tentative D call TRBD1 (5 bases). Germline assignment: CDR1 MDHEN and CDR2 SYDVKM. The length of the CDR3 is 17 residues. The V and J ends lost 7 bases and 0 bases respectively, with 21 bases between them. The CDR3 DNA reads TGTGCCAGCATCCACGGGGGGAATAGAGGGATGAACACTGAAGCTTTCTTT. Its protein is CASIHGGNRGMNTEAFF.

V and J are TRBV7-3 and TRBJ2-3, with D perhaps TRBD1 (6 bases). V shed 2 bases and J shed 3 bases, with 9 bases lying between them. CDR3 length: 14 residues. Germline CDR1 is SGHTA and CDR2 is FQGTGA. The CDR3 spells CASSLAGATDTQYF. The CDR3 DNA reads TGTGCCAGCAGCTTAGCAGGGGCGACAGATACGCAGTATTTT.

V and J are TRBV19 and TRBJ1-5; D possibly corresponds to TRBD1 (5 bases). The CDR3 loop spans 18 amino acids. CDR1 is LNHDA, CDR2 SQIVND, per germline (reference sequence). V was shortened by 7 bases and J by 4 bases, with 26 bases between the two germline ends. CDR3 DNA sequence: TGTGCCAGTACGCTTAGACCCTTCCAGAGACAGCCTAATCAGCCCCAGCATTTT. Protein: CASTLRPFQRQPNQPQHF.

The chain recombines TRBV25-1 with TRBJ2-5, with a possible D match to TRBD1 (5 bases). This CDR3 has 11 amino acids. CDR1 MGHDK and CDR2 SYGVNS come from the germline V gene. Trimming took off 3 bases at V and 13 bases at J, with 12 bases between the two ends. The CDR3 protein is CASSDGAGRYF. DNA for the CDR3: TGTGCCAGCAGTGATGGGGCAGGGCGGTACTTC.

The chain links TRBV5-4 to TRBJ2-3; no definite D call. Germline-derived CDR1 and CDR2 are SGHNT and YYREEE (reference sequence). CDR3 size: 13 residues. Trimming removed 4 bases from V and 1 base from J, with 7 bases in between. In DNA, the CDR3 is TGTGCCAGCAGCCTTACGGGCACAGATACGCAGTATTTT. Translation gives CASSLTGTDTQYF. Using reference TRBV5-4 and TRBJ2-3 for the parts outside the CDR3, the full variable domain is ETGVTQSPTHLIKTRGQQVTLRCSSQSGHNTVSWYQQALGQGPQFIFQYYREEENGRGNFPPRFSGLQFPNYSSELNVNALELDDSALYLCASSLTGTDTQYFGPGTRLTVL.

This chain joins TRBV27 and TRBJ1-2; TRBD1 matches 8 bases. Trimming at V came to 4 bases and at J to 5 bases, leaving 3 bases not matched to a gene. Germline V gives CDR1 MNHEY, CDR2 SMNVEV (reference sequence). There are 13 residues in the CDR3. In nucleotides, the CDR3 is TGTGCCAGCAGTTCCTACAGGGGGTATGGCTACACCTTC. Its translation: CASSSYRGYGYTF.

This clone has only a few counts. The chain uses TRBV7-9 and TRBJ2-7; 8 bases match TRBD1. The CDR3 is 13 amino acids. Germline values: CDR1 SEHNR, CDR2 FQNEAQ (reference sequence). V dropped 5 bases and J dropped 6; count of bases not matched to a gene: 6. The CDR3 DNA sequence: TGTGCCAGCAGCGGTGGGACAGGACTCGAGCAGTACTTC. Protein product: CASSGGTGLEQYF.

CDR3 nucleotide sequence: TGTGCCAGCAGTTTCAGGGGACCAACTAATGAAAAACTGTTTTTT. Encoded protein: CASSFRGPTNEKLFF. The chain is built from TRBV28 and TRBJ1-4; TRBD1 is a possible D gene (6 bases). The CDR3 runs 15 residues. Per germline, CDR1 MDHEN and CDR2 SYDVKM. Trimming pared 3 bases from V and 0 bases from J, leaving 8 bases between.

V gene TRBV9 combines with J gene TRBJ1-2, with D hard to call. Looked up from germline, CDR1 is SGDLS and CDR2 is YYNGEE. The CDR3 totals 15 residues. The ends were cut back, 0 bases at V and 3 bases at J, with 12 bases in the middle. The CDR3 nucleotides are TGTGCCAGCAGCGTAGAAGGAGGGATATACTATGGCTACACCTTC. Protein: CASSVEGGIYYGYTF.

The chain uses TRBV24-1 and TRBJ2-5, with 7 bases that match TRBD1. The CDR3 has 15 amino acids. The V gene's germline CDR1 is KGHDR and CDR2 SFDVKD. V dropped 2 bases and J dropped 5; count of bases not matched to a gene: 7. CDR3 loop: CATSDSTGTGETQYF. DNA for the CDR3: TGTGCCACCAGTGATTCGACAGGGACGGGGGAGACCCAGTACTTC.

V gene TRBV15 combines with J gene TRBJ1-5, with 9 nucleotides matching TRBD1. V was pared by 1 base and J by 6 bases, with 4 bases of the junction left unmatched. The CDR3 covers 15 residues. CDR1 LNHNV and CDR2 YYDKDF come from the germline V gene (reference sequence). The CDR3 DNA follows: TGTGCCACCAGCAGAGGGACAGGGGCGGCTCAGCCCCAGCATTTT. This encodes CATSRGTGAAQPQHF. Combining the CDR3 with reference TRBV15 and TRBJ1-5 gives the whole variable domain DAMVIQNPRYQVTQFGKPVTLSCSQTLNHNVMYWYQQKSSQAPKLLFHYYDKDFNNEADTPDNFQSRRPNTSFCFLDIRSPGLGDTAMYLCATSRGTGAAQPQHFGDGTRLSIL.

The chain couples TRBV5-1 to TRBJ2-5; 7 bases align to TRBD2. V lost 4 bases to trimming and J lost 5 bases; unmatched junction nucleotides: 8. The CDR3 is 14 amino acids. Germline V lookup: CDR1 SGHRS, CDR2 YFSETQ. CDR3 sequence (DNA): TGCGCCAGCAGCCCCGGCGGGGGAAGGGAGACCCAGTACTTC. It yields the protein CASSPGGGRETQYF.

The chain uses TRBV5-1 and TRBJ2-2; TRBD1 agrees at 7 bases. The germline CDR1 and CDR2 sequences are SGHRS and YFSETQ. J lost 1 base, V lost 0 bases, and 6 bases had no gene match. This CDR3 has 17 residues. CDR3 nucleotide sequence: TGCGCCAGCAGCTTGGGTACCGGGACAGTGAACACCGGGGAGCTGTTTTTT. Protein: CASSLGTGTVNTGELFF.

The J gene is TRBJ1-2, the V gene TRBV6-6; 8 bases agree with TRBD1. There are 14 residues in the CDR3. CDR1 is MNHNY, CDR2 SVGAGI, per germline (reference sequence). Trimming took 2 bases from V and 2 from J; bases not matched to a gene: 1. CDR3 sequence reads: CASSYGQGNYGYTF. The DNA of the CDR3 is TGTGCCAGCAGTTACGGACAGGGAAACTATGGCTACACCTTC.

DNA for the CDR3: TGTGCCAGCAAGGACAGTGCGGGGGCCTACGAGCAGTACTTC. Protein: CASKDSAGAYEQYF. The chain couples TRBV5-8 to TRBJ2-7; possibly TRBD2 for D (7 bases). Trimming stripped 6 bases from V and 2 bases from J, with 15 bases between. The CDR3 is 14 amino acids. The germline gives CDR1 SGHTS, CDR2 YDEGEE.

The chain carries TRBV6-6 and TRBJ2-3; 13 nucleotides align to TRBD2. J lost 2 bases, V lost 5 bases, and 10 bases had no gene match. Germline V gene data show CDR1 as MNHNY and CDR2 as SVGAGI (reference sequence). The CDR3 runs 18 residues. DNA of the CDR3: TGTGCCAGCAGTCTCATACCGGGACTAGCGGGACCCACAGATACGCAGTATTTT. Protein product: CASSLIPGLAGPTDTQYF.

The count of this clone is one. V gene TRBV5-1 combines with J gene TRBJ2-1, with 7 bases fitting TRBD2. This CDR3 contains 15 residues. The germline CDR1 and CDR2 sequences are SGHRS and YFSETQ. The V gene end was trimmed by 3 bases and the J gene end by 0 bases; junction bases not matched to a gene: 3. In DNA, the CDR3 is TGCGCCAGCAGCTGGACTAGGAGCTCCTACAATGAGCAGTTCTTC. It yields the protein CASSWTRSSYNEQFF.

The chain is built from TRBV7-2 and TRBJ1-4; TRBD1 matches 11 bases. Trimming at V came to 1 base and at J to 4 bases, leaving 8 bases not matched to a gene. Germline CDR1 is SGHTA and CDR2 is FQGNSA. The CDR3 has 18 residues. The DNA for the CDR3 is TGTGCCAGCAGCTTAGGGCGGACAGGGGGCGGGGGTAATGAAAAACTGTTTTTT. It yields the protein CASSLGRTGGGGNEKLFF.

This clone was detected only a few times. The chain has TRBV5-6 and TRBJ1-2, with no clear D. Trimming left V 0 bases short and J 2 bases short, with 8 bases between. This CDR3 spans 14 amino acids. Germline-derived CDR1 and CDR2 are SGHDT and YYEEEE. The CDR3 bases are TGTGCCAGCAGCTTGGAACAGATAAACTATGGCTACACCTTC. This sequence encodes CASSLEQINYGYTF. The full variable domain, rest sourced from reference TRBV5-6 and TRBJ1-2, is DAGVTQSPTHLIKTRGQQVTLRCSPKSGHDTVSWYQQALGQGPQFIFQYYEEEERQRGNFPDRFSGHQFPNYSSELNVNALLLGDSALYLCASSLEQINYGYTFGSGTRLTVV.

This clone was detected many times. The CDR3 nucleotides read TGTGCCAGCTCACCCGCTTCAGGCACCGGGGAGCTGTTTTTT. Residues: CASSPASGTGELFF. The chain couples TRBV18 to TRBJ2-2; D is unresolved. The CDR3 covers 14 residues. Looked up from germline, CDR1 is KGHSH and CDR2 is LQKENI. The V gene lost 3 bases and the J gene lost 4 bases, with 9 bases spanning the gap.